This T cell receptor beta chain was retrieved from a study of regulatory T cells in long-lasting Graves disease. Broader study findings: Accuracy was perhaps lowered by the small sample size. The study examined only peripheral blood, not thyroid tissue. Patients with persistent disease showed a bias toward TRBV28, TRBJ1-2 and TRBJ2-5.

CDR3 regions were amplified by Arm-PCR using iRepertoire HTBI primers to build TCR beta libraries. One entry per CDR3 protein, called by TCRdb with MiXCR from the multiplex PCR reads. The sample records around 510,000 distinct CDR3 sequences, around 20% being singletons. Time point denoted: persistent/refractory GD, antithyroid drugs over 5 years with positive TRAb. From RNA extracted from PBMCs, the TCR library was made. V dropped 4 bases and J dropped 0 bases, with 10 bases sitting between them. This CDR3 region has 14 residues. Germline-derived CDR1 and CDR2 are MNHEY and SVGEGT. Comment on this clonotype: Its antigen remains unidentified.

Material: peripheral blood mononuclear cells (PBMCs), obtained when the disease was refractory, from a patient treated with antithyroid drugs. This chain uses TRBV6-2 or TRBV6-3 with TRBJ2-7; D is undetermined. This TCR was recovered from a female donor with Graves disease. The CDR3: CASSFRRDSYEQYF. CDR3 nucleotide sequence: TGTGCCAGCAGTTTCCGACGTGACTCCTACGAGCAGTACTTC.